This entry is about one T cell receptor (beta chain). These data are taken from a study of Ad26.COV2.S vaccination and SARS-CoV-2 variants. The treatment here: some 20 received Ad26.COV2.S at low or high dose, single or two shots; roughly five received placebo; per-sample allocation not given. Repertoires come from day 63 after the first vaccine or placebo injection. The assay was immunoSEQ multiplex PCR, and TCRdb's table has in-frame clones only and misses some. This table has 350,000 to 400,000 clones, about 88% appearing once. The CDR3 is 15 residues long. Germline CDR1 and CDR2: SNHLY and FYNNEI. Deletions cut 5 bases from V and 3 bases from J, with 16 bases between.

The sequence derives from a person between 18 and 65 years old who received the Ad26.COV2.S COVID-19 vaccine or a placebo. The gene calls are TRBV2 and TRBJ1-1, with D maybe TRBD1 (5 bases). The sample was peripheral blood, taken in a trial of Ad26.COV2.S vaccine versus placebo. This CDR3 is CASSSWDRRYTEAFF. CDR3 DNA: TGTGCCAGCAGTTCATGGGACCGCCGGTACACTGAAGCTTTCTTT.